This entry lists 18 T cell receptor beta chains sequenced from one sample in a study of human thymus T cells. Sequencing used immunoSEQ multiplex PCR; TCRdb keeps in-frame clones, though not all of them. The sample lists some 46,000 clones; around 94% were seen once. The material sequenced was blood. These receptors all come from a boy younger than two with a congenital heart defect but otherwise immunologically healthy.

This clone has only one observation. This chain uses TRBV7-2 with TRBJ2-2, with D possibly matching TRBD2 (5 bases). The CDR3 has 11 amino acids. The V and J ends lost 4 bases and 8 bases respectively, with 5 bases between them. The germline V gene has CDR1 SGHTA and CDR2 FQGNSA. The CDR3 reads CASSSGGELFF. In nucleotides, the CDR3 is TGTGCCAGCAGCTCGGGAGGGGAGCTGTTTTTT.

The gene calls are TRBV5-6 and TRBJ2-7; no reliable D call. The CDR3 runs 14 residues. Germline V CDR1 and CDR2: SGHDT, YYEEEE. Trimming took off 0 bases at V and 3 bases at J, with 10 bases between the two ends. The chain's CDR3 is CASSLAWDLYEQYF. The DNA for the CDR3 is TGTGCCAGCAGCTTGGCCTGGGATCTCTACGAGCAGTACTTC. Together with reference TRBV5-6 and TRBJ2-7, the CDR3 gives the full variable domain: DAGVTQSPTHLIKTRGQQVTLRCSPKSGHDTVSWYQQALGQGPQFIFQYYEEEERQRGNFPDRFSGHQFPNYSSELNVNALLLGDSALYLCASSLAWDLYEQYFGPGTRLTVT.

This chain connects TRBV5-6 to TRBJ2-7; 8 bases align to TRBD1. The junction had 11 bases not matched to a gene; V was cut back by 2 bases and J by 7 bases. The CDR3 runs to 15 residues. From germline, CDR1 is SGHDT and CDR2 YYEEEE. CDR3 coding DNA: TGTGCCAGCAGCTTAATGGGACAGGAATTGGATGAGCAGTACTTC. It specifies CASSLMGQELDEQYF.

The V gene is TRBV7-6, the J gene TRBJ1-5; TRBD1 is a possible D gene (6 bases). This CDR3 contains 16 residues. Germline V gene data show CDR1 as SGHVS and CDR2 as FNYEAQ. V was cut by 1 base and J by 4 bases, with 14 bases left in between. CDR3 loop: CASSLEAGRGNQPQHF. CDR3 DNA sequence: TGTGCCAGCAGCTTAGAGGCGGGCAGGGGAAATCAGCCCCAGCATTTT.

This chain connects TRBV28 to TRBJ2-5; 10 positions match TRBD1. The CDR3 has 15 residues. V shed 0 bases and J 3 bases; nucleotides not matched to a gene: 1. Germline CDR1 and CDR2: MDHEN and SYDVKM. The CDR3 reads CASSLWTGGEETQYF. Here the CDR3 DNA reads TGTGCCAGCAGTTTATGGACAGGGGGCGAAGAGACCCAGTACTTC.

V usage is TRBV11-2 and J usage is TRBJ1-1; the D is unclear. Germline V gene lookup returns CDR1 SGHAT and CDR2 FQNNGV. The V end lost 6 bases, the J end lost 1 base, and 3 bases lay between the germline ends. The CDR3 is 11 amino acids. For the CDR3, the DNA is TGTGCCAGCAGGAGGAACACTGAAGCTTTCTTT. This gives the protein CASRRNTEAFF.

J is TRBJ2-5 and V is TRBV21-1; the table's D call, TRBD1, was not checked against the DNA. TRBV21-1 is a known pseudogene. This CDR3 contains 18 residues. DNA of the CDR3: TGTGCCAGCAGCAAAGCAGAACACAGGGGGCCGCCCCAAGAGACCCAGTACTTC. This gives the protein CASSKAEHRGPPQETQYF.

The V gene is TRBV19, the J gene TRBJ2-2; unclear D gene. This CDR3 spans 13 amino acids. From germline, CDR1 is LNHDA and CDR2 SQIVND (reference sequence). The V gene lost 2 bases and the J gene lost 1 base, with 2 bases spanning the gap. The DNA of the CDR3 is TGTGCCAGTAGTATACTGAACACCGGGGAGCTGTTTTTT. This sequence encodes CASSILNTGELFF.

This clone was detected once. In DNA form, the CDR3 reads TGTGCCAGCAGTTACTCGGACCTGCGAAACACCATATATTTT. It encodes CASSYSDLRNTIYF. This sequence joins TRBV6-5 and TRBJ1-3; D is unresolved. CDR1 MNHEY and CDR2 SVGAGI come from the germline V gene. This CDR3 is 14 amino acids long. Trimming pared 0 bases from V and 5 bases from J, leaving 8 bases between.

The chain carries TRBV4-2 and TRBJ2-7; TRBD2 aligns across 10 bases. Trimming removed 3 bases from V and 4 bases from J; junction bases left unmatched: 0. Germline CDR1 is LGHNA and CDR2 is YNFKEQ. The CDR3 runs 13 residues. The DNA of the CDR3 is TGTGCCAGCAGCCAGACTAGCGGGTACGAGCAGTACTTC. It codes for CASSQTSGYEQYF.

The chain is built from TRBV7-8 and TRBJ2-2; 9 nucleotides line up with TRBD1. The germline CDR1 and CDR2 sequences are SGHVS and FQNEAQ. V was pared by 9 bases and J by 7 bases, with 9 bases of the junction left unmatched. The length of the CDR3 is 14 residues. CDR3 sequence: CASRRQGGNGELFF. CDR3 sequence (DNA): TGTGCCAGTAGACGACAGGGGGGGAACGGGGAGCTGTTTTTT.

This chain links TRBV7-8 with TRBJ2-5; unclear D gene. Trimming stripped 3 bases from V and 0 bases from J, with 8 bases between. The CDR3 runs to 14 residues. Germline V gene data show CDR1 as SGHVS and CDR2 as FQNEAQ. DNA for the CDR3: TGTGCCAGCAGCTTGGGATCGTACCAAGAGACCCAGTACTTC. This encodes CASSLGSYQETQYF.

This chain joins TRBV28 and TRBJ1-1; 9 bases align to TRBD1. The ends lost 6 bases at V and 6 bases at J; junction bases unmatched: 14. This CDR3 comprises 16 residues. CDR1 MDHEN and CDR2 SYDVKM come from the germline V gene. In DNA, the CDR3 is TGTGCCAGCAGGAATCCGGGACAGGGCGGGTTCGCTGAAGCTTTCTTT. Its translation is CASRNPGQGGFAEAFF.

The chain is built from TRBV18 and TRBJ2-7; the D is unclear. The CDR3 spans 14 residues. In germline, CDR1 is KGHSH, CDR2 LQKENI. V was cut by 0 bases and J by 1 base, with 7 bases left in between. Here the CDR3 reads CASSPPGQSYEQYF. CDR3 sequence (DNA): TGTGCCAGCTCACCACCGGGCCAGTCCTACGAGCAGTACTTC.

The rearrangement joins TRBV10-3 to TRBJ2-5, with D perhaps TRBD1 or TRBD2 (5 bases each). Germline V gives CDR1 ENHRY, CDR2 SYGVKD. Trimming shortened V by 3 bases and J by 2 bases, and 13 bases separated the two germline ends. CDR3 length: 15 residues. The CDR3 is CAISDLGRRQETQYF. The CDR3 region has the DNA TGTGCCATCAGTGACCTGGGACGCCGACAAGAGACCCAGTACTTC.

The gene calls are TRBV28 and TRBJ2-1; unclear D gene. Germline V gene lookup returns CDR1 MDHEN and CDR2 SYDVKM. The CDR3 is made up of 13 amino acids. Trimming shortened V by 2 bases and J by 2 bases, and 4 bases separated the two germline ends. CDR3 in amino acids: CASSLRTYNEQFF. The CDR3 region has the DNA TGTGCCAGCAGTTTAAGGACCTACAATGAGCAGTTCTTC.

The chain couples TRBV14 to TRBJ2-5, with 13 bases aligning to TRBD2. Germline CDR1 SGHDN, CDR2 FVKESK. V lost 4 bases, J lost 4 bases, and 0 bases stayed unmatched. The CDR3 spans 14 residues. CDR3 nucleotides: TGTGCCAGCAGCCGACTAGCGGGGGGAGAGACCCAGTACTTC. Amino acid sequence: CASSRLAGGETQYF.

The V gene is TRBV15, the J gene TRBJ2-5; D remains ambiguous. From germline, CDR1 is LNHNV and CDR2 YYDKDF (reference sequence). The CDR3 totals 14 residues. Trimming removed 0 bases at V and 5 bases at J, with 10 bases between. The CDR3 DNA sequence: TGTGCCACCAGCAGAGATTTGCGCGGTGAGACCCAGTACTTC. Protein product: CATSRDLRGETQYF.